The 22 T cell receptor beta chains in this list originate from one sample, sequenced in a study of T cells in Graves' hyperthyroidism and ophthalmopathy. The TCR beta CDR3 regions underwent amplification using RNA transcripts as the source. In the first-round RT-PCR of the TCR CDR3, the HTBI primer set was used. TCRdb re-derived calls from the multiplex PCR reads in MiXCR, one entry per CDR3 protein. The data show 500,000 to 800,000 distinct CDR3 sequences, approximately 42% seen once. Sequenced input: peripheral blood or thyroid tissue (not recorded which). All receptors come from an adult man with Graves' disease, either hyperthyroidism or ophthalmopathy (not recorded which).

The chain has TRBV12-3 or TRBV12-4 and TRBJ1-1; maybe TRBD1 (6 bases). The CDR3 is 14 amino acids. V lost 8 bases, J lost 3 bases, and 16 bases lay in between. CDR3 protein: CASSRGRGDTEAFF. In DNA, the CDR3 is TGTGCCAGCTCCCGCGGGAGGGGGGACACTGAAGCTTTCTTT.

This clonotype came up many times. This chain joins TRBV29-1 and TRBJ1-4; no clear D. Looked up from germline, CDR1 is SQVTM and CDR2 is ANQGSEA. V lost 3 bases and J lost 16, with 6 bases in between. CDR3 length: 8 residues. CDR3 region: CSVEGEFF. The DNA of the CDR3 is TGCAGCGTTGAGGGAGAGTTTTTT.

This clonotype has ten or more counts. J is TRBJ1-3 and V is TRBV2; tentative D call: TRBD1 (6 bases). Germline V gives CDR1 SNHLY, CDR2 FYNNEI. The V gene lost 6 bases and the J gene lost 4 bases, with 13 bases spanning the gap. The CDR3 consists of 14 residues. The CDR3 region is CASSQGTLGNTIYF. The CDR3 DNA reads TGTGCCAGCAGCCAGGGGACATTGGGAAACACCATATATTTT.

This clonotype was counted ten times or more. V gene TRBV29-1 combines with J gene TRBJ1-6; possible D gene TRBD1, 6 bases. Germline CDR1 is SQVTM and CDR2 is ANQGSEA. V lost 0 bases to trimming and J lost 9 bases, with 12 bases between them. CDR3 length equals 14 residues. The CDR3 DNA is TGCAGCGTTGAAGAGAAGGACAGTGGTTCACCCCTCCACTTT. Protein product: CSVEEKDSGSPLHF.

J is TRBJ1-5 and V is TRBV20-1, with 7 bases that match TRBD1. The CDR3 is made up of 14 amino acids. V was pared by 0 bases and J by 7 bases, with 6 bases of the junction left unmatched. Germline V gene sequence: CDR1 DFQATT, CDR2 SNEGSKA (reference sequence). The CDR3 coding sequence is TGCAGTGCTAGAGATGAGGGGGCGGGGCAGCCCCAGCATTTT. Translation gives CSARDEGAGQPQHF.

The rearrangement joins TRBV3-1 to TRBJ2-7; 8 bases match TRBD2. This CDR3 spans 14 amino acids. The V segment lost 2 bases and the J segment 5 bases; nucleotides outside the gene matches: 5. Germline V gene lookup returns CDR1 LGHDT and CDR2 YNNKEL (reference sequence). The CDR3 loop is CASSQSSGGDEQYF. Here the CDR3 DNA reads TGTGCCAGCAGCCAATCCAGCGGGGGCGACGAGCAGTACTTC.

The gene calls are TRBV6-5 and TRBJ2-7, with 7 bases identical to TRBD1. The germline V gene has CDR1 MNHEY and CDR2 SVGAGI. V dropped 2 bases and J dropped 3; count of bases not matched to a gene: 4. The length of the CDR3 is 14 residues. This CDR3 reads CASSYRDRVYEQYF. The CDR3 DNA sequence: TGTGCCAGCAGTTACCGCGACAGGGTCTACGAGCAGTACTTC.

This clonotype turned up a few times. CDR3 sequence reads: CASSVLGGNSPLHF. DNA of the CDR3: TGTGCCAGTAGTGTGTTAGGGGGGAATTCACCCCTCCACTTT. The chain carries TRBV19 and TRBJ1-6; D might be TRBD1 (6 bases). Trimming left V 5 bases short and J 7 bases short, with 12 bases between. The CDR3 length is 14 residues. CDR1 and CDR2 from the germline V gene are LNHDA and SQIVND (reference sequence).

This clonotype showed up just a few times. The chain combines TRBV7-6 with TRBJ2-2, with D perhaps TRBD1 (6 bases). CDR3 size: 15 residues. Trimming removed 3 bases from V and 7 bases from J, with 15 bases in between. Germline lookup yields CDR1 SGHVS and CDR2 FNYEAQ. The CDR3 DNA sequence: TGTGCCAGCAGCTTGCAGGGGCCCCTGATCGGGGAGCTGTTTTTT. Translating gives CASSLQGPLIGELFF.

This clonotype has only a few counts. J is TRBJ1-4 and V is TRBV7-9, with D perhaps matching TRBD1 (6 bases). The CDR3 runs 14 residues. With 7 bases removed from V and 8 bases from J, the gap between germline ends came to 17 bases. Germline V lookup: CDR1 SEHNR, CDR2 FQNEAQ (reference sequence). As DNA, the CDR3 is TGTGCCAGCAACTTGGGGGCTGTGGAAGAAAAACTGTTTTTT. Amino acids: CASNLGAVEEKLFF. The full variable domain, its missing parts supplied by reference TRBV7-9 and TRBJ1-4, is DTGVSQNPRHKITKRGQNVTFRCDPISEHNRLYWYRQTLGQGPEFLTYFQNEAQLEKSRLLSDRFSAERPKGSFSTLEIQRTEQGDSAMYLCASNLGAVEEKLFFGSGTQLSVL.

The rearrangement joins TRBV7-7 to TRBJ2-5; D unresolved. Deletions cut 7 bases from V and 5 bases from J, with 8 bases between. Per germline, CDR1 SSHAT and CDR2 FNYEAQ (reference sequence). The CDR3 length is 11 residues. The CDR3 sequence: CASIVRETQYF. The CDR3 DNA follows: TGTGCCAGCATTGTCCGGGAGACCCAGTACTTC.

This clonotype occurred many times. The CDR3 protein is CASSIPASGEAFF. Written as DNA, the CDR3 is TGTGCCAGCAGTATACCGGCCTCCGGTGAAGCTTTCTTT. The V gene is TRBV6-5, the J gene TRBJ1-1; D unresolved. V lost 5 bases and J lost 7, with 14 bases in between. CDR1 and CDR2 (germline): MNHEY, SVGAGI. The CDR3 runs to 13 residues.

J is TRBJ2-5 and V is TRBV11-2; 7 nucleotides align to TRBD1. This CDR3 region has 16 residues. Germline assignment: CDR1 SGHAT and CDR2 FQNNGV. V was clipped by 2 bases and J by 2 bases; unmatched bases: 8. The CDR3 DNA sequence: TGTGCCAGCAGCTTACAGCCCCGGGACAGACAAGAGACCCAGTACTTC. It yields the protein CASSLQPRDRQETQYF.

This clonotype occurred once. With a much larger clone just one base away, this may be a read error. The rearrangement links TRBV20-1 to TRBJ2-5; no clear D. The CDR3 is 11 residues long. Trimming took 2 bases from V and 9 from J, leaving 10 bases between them. Looked up from germline, CDR1 is DFQATT and CDR2 is SNEGSKA (reference sequence). The CDR3 region is CSARPQVAQYF. The CDR3 bases are TGCAGTGCTAGACCCCAGGTGGCCCAGTACTTC.

As concerns this clonotype: A much larger clonotype is one base distant, so this may be a read error. The genes are TRBV7-8 and TRBJ2-5, with D possibly matching TRBD1 (7 bases). The V gene lost 5 bases and the J gene lost 9 bases, with 16 bases spanning the gap. Per the germline V gene, CDR1 is SGHVS and CDR2 is FQNEAQ. The CDR3 loop spans 13 amino acids. CDR3 residues: CASSPTARGAQYF. CDR3 DNA sequence: TGTGCCAGCAGCCCAACAGCCAGGGGGGCCCAGTACTTC. Together with reference TRBV7-8 and TRBJ2-5, the CDR3 gives the full variable domain: GAGVSQSPRYKVAKRGQDVALRCDPISGHVSLFWYQQALGQGPEFLTYFQNEAQLDKSGLPSDRFFAERPEGSVSTLKIQRTQQEDSAVYLCASSPTARGAQYFGPGTRLLVL.

This clonotype has ten or more counts. The J gene is TRBJ2-2, the V gene TRBV7-9; D is unresolved. Per germline, CDR1 SEHNR and CDR2 FQNEAQ (reference sequence). V was pared by 4 bases and J by 4 bases, with 7 bases between. The CDR3 loop spans 13 amino acids. In DNA, the CDR3 is TGTGCCAGCAGCTCTCCTTTCACCGGGGAGCTGTTTTTT. Amino acids: CASSSPFTGELFF.

A few counts support this clonotype. The chain has TRBV19 and TRBJ1-5; no reliable D call. This CDR3 spans 13 amino acids. Germline CDR1 LNHDA, CDR2 SQIVND (reference sequence). Trimming pared 2 bases from V and 4 bases from J, leaving 6 bases between. In DNA form, the CDR3 reads TGTGCCAGTAGTATACGGGTGAATCAGCCCCAGCATTTT. Amino acid sequence: CASSIRVNQPQHF.

In its sample, this clonotype was seen many times. The chain combines TRBV24-1 with TRBJ1-2; 9 nucleotides align to TRBD1. Germline V lookup: CDR1 KGHDR, CDR2 SFDVKD. This CDR3 has 14 residues. V gave up 9 bases and J gave up 5 bases; unmatched junction bases: 9. CDR3 loop: CATSARDREYGYTF. CDR3 nucleotide sequence: TGTGCCACCTCAGCGAGGGACAGGGAATATGGCTACACCTTC.

This clonotype was observed a handful of times. This chain uses TRBV7-6 with TRBJ2-5; D is possibly TRBD1 (5 bases). The CDR3 has 14 residues. Trimming took off 1 base at V and 2 bases at J, with 8 bases between the two ends. Germline loops: CDR1 SGHVS, CDR2 FNYEAQ. The DNA for the CDR3 is TGTGCCAGCAGCTTAGTAACAGGACAAGAGACCCAGTACTTC. Its translation: CASSLVTGQETQYF.

The table lists this clonotype with many counts. This chain joins TRBV12-3 or TRBV12-4 and TRBJ1-4; TRBD1 matches at 9 bases. The CDR3 runs to 15 residues. With V trimmed by 7 bases and J by 10 bases, 13 bases remained unmatched. The CDR3 protein is CASTSPGQGVGKLFF. CDR3 DNA: TGTGCCAGCACCTCCCCGGGACAGGGCGTGGGAAAACTGTTTTTT.

The genes are TRBV29-1 and TRBJ1-2; 7 positions match TRBD1. V shed 2 bases and J 3 bases; nucleotides not matched to a gene: 3. CDR3 length: 13 residues. Germline values: CDR1 SQVTM, CDR2 ANQGSEA. CDR3 sequence: CSVESRGHYGYTF. The CDR3 DNA reads as TGCAGCGTTGAATCGAGGGGGCACTATGGCTACACCTTC.

J is TRBJ1-2 and V is TRBV10-3, with 7 bases that match TRBD1. The CDR3 loop spans 12 amino acids. Looked up from germline, CDR1 is ENHRY and CDR2 is SYGVKD. V lost 5 bases, J lost 8 bases, and 5 bases stayed unmatched. The CDR3 DNA follows: TGTGCCATCAGTCGACAGGGAAACGGCTACACCTTC. Translating it yields CAISRQGNGYTF.